This T cell receptor (beta chain) was identified during a study of Ad26.COV2.S vaccination and SARS-CoV-2 variants (dated by TCRdb to the early 2020s). Background for the entire study: Vaccine-arm donors came from COV1001, a multicentre, randomized, double-blind, placebo-controlled phase I-IIa trial of Ad26.COV2.S in healthy adults. TCRbeta repertoire sequencing was used to assess the specificity and breadth of SARS-CoV-2-reactive T cell receptors after Ad26.COV2.S vaccination. The TCR-sequenced set comprised around 30 samples: around 20 Ad26.COV2.S vaccine recipients, 5 placebo recipients and 8 SARS-CoV-2 convalescent individuals. Investigators did not know the trial group allocation while performing experiments and assessing outcomes. Trial participants were randomized into five groups of five: low-dose or high-dose Ad26.COV2.S given once or twice, or placebo on both occasions. Ad26.COV2.S was administered intramuscularly at a dose of 5x10^10 or 1x10^11 viral particles, either as one shot or as two shots given 56 days apart.

A word on this clone: The specificity of this receptor is unknown. The sample holds no much larger clone one base away, and base qualities are not on file.

The CDR3 measures 12 amino acids from cysteine to phenylalanine. The sequence is cut down to CDR3 DNA, 36 bases in frame from base 1. The germline ends are 3 bases apart after V is trimmed by 2 bases and J by 3 bases. The CDR1 and CDR2 encoded by the germline V gene (reference sequence) are MNHNY and SVGAGI. The label giving this sample's treatment or condition can be read as: 15 to 20 received Ad26.COV2.S at low or high dose, single or two shots; 5 received placebo; per-sample allocation not given. For vaccine and placebo recipients, the sequenced repertoires came from samples collected on day 63 after the first injection. Cohort 1b enrolled 25 or so adults aged 18-55 years at a single site in Boston, USA, between 29 July and 7 August 2020. Ad26.COV2.S was a replication-incompetent adenovirus type 26 vector that expressed a prefusion-stabilized SARS-CoV-2 spike protein derived from the original Wuhan strain.

The immunoSEQ Assay was the method used to sequence TCRbeta CDR3 regions. After extraction, genomic DNA underwent amplification by bias-controlled multiplex PCR, followed by high-throughput sequencing. Regarding the original processing steps: To quantify the absolute abundance of each unique TCRbeta CDR3 region, sequences were collapsed and filtered. T cell fraction was estimated by normalizing TCRbeta template counts to usable DNA, which was measured by amplifying reference genes present in all nucleated cells. Repertoire TCRs were annotated as SARS-CoV-2-specific when V gene, CDR3 amino acid sequence and J gene were exactly matched to a known reactive TCR set. The reference SARS-CoV-2 TCR set was derived from MIRA and filtered for enrichment in COVID-19-positive ImmuneCODE repertoires, a step that removed public or cross-reactive TCRs. Using the MIRA antigens, annotated TCRs were further analysed by specific ORF or by position within an ORF. Depth was the summed frequency of annotated unique rearrangements, while breadth was defined as annotated unique rearrangements over total unique productive rearrangements. Two-sided Wilcoxon rank-sum tests were used to compare TCR breadth between groups. As stored in TCRdb, this immuneACCESS dataset retains in-frame rearrangements with V and J assigned. A fraction of the clones does not appear; measured against another copy, unresolved V genes explain less than half of the discrepancy, and the remainder lacks a known reason. That table gives V, J and clone size, and the DNA gave D and trimming. The sample data list more than 300,000 clones, and roughly nine tenths of these were observed just once. Approximately 5.9% of the sample is held by the ten biggest clonotypes.

Points the paper makes about the study in general: The authors noted that the TCR breadth and depth analyses may have underestimated total T cell responses. After vaccination, substantial breadth of spike-specific CD8+ and CD4+ T cell responses was reported. Compared with placebo recipients, Ad26.COV2.S recipients showed higher spike-specific TCR breadth (P = 0.0014). Vaccine and placebo recipients had comparable non-spike TCR breadth, which fits with the vaccine containing only spike. The study lacked the statistical power to compare responses across vaccine doses or regimens.

The source of this sequence is a person between 18 and 65 years old who received the Ad26.COV2.S COVID-19 vaccine or a placebo. The sample consisted of peripheral blood, taken in a trial of Ad26.COV2.S vaccine versus placebo. Here the chain combines TRBV6-6 and TRBJ2-3; the D gene cannot be named for sure. The CDR3 is CASSYGTDTQYF. The DNA reads as follows: TGTGCCAGCAGTTACGGGACAGATACGCAGTATTTT.